A single sample is the source of the 16 T cell receptor beta chains below, sequenced in a study of cytomegalovirus exposure and HLA in healthy donors. Sequencing was performed with immunoSEQ multiplex PCR; in TCRdb, only in-frame clones are kept and a portion is missing. The sample comprises a few hundred thousand clones, just over 85% of which are singletons, and approximately 0.84% rests with the top ten. The sequenced sample was PBMCs. Receptors originate from a woman aged 18 to 35 in good health and CMV-seronegative.

The chain couples TRBV19 to TRBJ2-3; the D is unclear. This CDR3 comprises 13 residues. Germline V gene lookup returns CDR1 LNHDA and CDR2 SQIVND (reference sequence). V shed 10 bases and J shed 4 bases, with 15 bases lying between them. In DNA form, the CDR3 reads TGTGCCAAAAGCCCCGCCGATTCAGATACGCAGTATTTT. Its translation: CAKSPADSDTQYF.

This clone was seen just once. This chain links TRBV6-1 with TRBJ1-1; TRBD1 matches at 8 bases. CDR3 size: 14 residues. Germline V lookup: CDR1 MNHNS, CDR2 SASEGT. Losses at the gene ends were 2 bases for V and 7 bases for J; bases not matched to a gene: 6. DNA for the CDR3: TGTGCCAGCAGTGAATCGACAGGGGTTAGTGAAGCTTTCTTT. Translation gives CASSESTGVSEAFF.

V is TRBV19 and J is TRBJ2-7, with TRBD1 matching over 10 bases. The CDR3 consists of 17 residues. Germline V gives CDR1 LNHDA, CDR2 SQIVND (reference sequence). The junction had 12 bases not matched to a gene; V was cut back by 4 bases and J by 3 bases. The CDR3 DNA is TGTGCCAGTAGTACGGAGACCGGGACAGGGGTTTTCTACGAGCAGTACTTC. The encoded protein is CASSTETGTGVFYEQYF.

The chain joins TRBV7-2 to TRBJ2-5; D is possibly TRBD2 (6 bases). This CDR3 region has 15 residues. Germline values: CDR1 SGHTA, CDR2 FQGNSA. V lost 3 bases to trimming and J lost 0 bases, with 11 bases between them. The CDR3 sequence is CASSLTGLNQETQYF. CDR3 nucleotide sequence: TGTGCCAGCAGCTTGACGGGACTGAACCAAGAGACCCAGTACTTC.

The genes are TRBV5-4 and TRBJ1-2, with a possible D match to TRBD1 (6 bases). The germline CDR1 and CDR2 sequences are SGHNT and YYREEE (reference sequence). Deletions cut 4 bases from V and 4 bases from J, with 11 bases between. The CDR3 totals 13 residues. CDR3 amino acids: CASSPRGSYGYTF. The CDR3 DNA sequence: TGTGCCAGCAGCCCGAGGGGGTCCTATGGCTACACCTTC.

The chain links TRBV18 to TRBJ2-1, with D possibly being TRBD2 (5 bases). The CDR3 sequence is 17 residues long. Trimming removed 0 bases from V and 7 bases from J, with 19 bases in between. Germline values: CDR1 KGHSH, CDR2 LQKENI. The CDR3 DNA is TGTGCCAGCTCACCACCGAGGATCCCCCCCGGGGATAATGAGCAGTTCTTC. This encodes CASSPPRIPPGDNEQFF.

This chain joins TRBV7-9 and TRBJ2-1, with 7 bases matching TRBD1. Germline loops: CDR1 SEHNR, CDR2 FQNEAQ (reference sequence). Losses at the gene ends were 7 bases for V and 5 bases for J; bases not matched to a gene: 11. The CDR3 contains 15 residues. CDR3 amino acids: CASNSQGESNNEQFF. In DNA form, the CDR3 reads TGTGCCAGCAACTCCCAGGGGGAGAGTAACAATGAGCAGTTCTTC.

The V call is TRBV5-1, the J call TRBJ2-7; 9 bases agree with TRBD2. Germline trimming cut 4 bases from V and 3 bases from J; bases unmatched to any gene: 8. CDR1 and CDR2 (germline): SGHRS, YFSETQ. This CDR3 is 15 amino acids long. This chain's CDR3 is CASSPPGLALYEQYF. CDR3 in DNA: TGCGCCAGCAGCCCGCCTGGACTAGCGCTCTACGAGCAGTACTTC.

The J gene is TRBJ2-3, the V gene TRBV2; the match to TRBD2 covers 9 bases. Germline CDR1 SNHLY, CDR2 FYNNEI. The CDR3 contains 16 residues. Germline trimming cut 6 bases from V and 0 bases from J; bases unmatched to any gene: 7. The CDR3 loop is CASRPTSGRSTDTQYF. The CDR3 region has the DNA TGTGCCAGCAGGCCTACTAGCGGGCGAAGCACAGATACGCAGTATTTT.

The gene calls are TRBV9 and TRBJ1-2; D not certain. The CDR3 spans 15 residues. V was shortened by 2 bases and J by 4 bases, with 15 bases between the two germline ends. CDR1 and CDR2 from the germline V gene are SGDLS and YYNGEE. The DNA for the CDR3 is TGTGCCAGCAGCGTGTCGACGGAGGGAACCTATGGCTACACCTTC. Protein: CASSVSTEGTYGYTF.

The chain carries TRBV4-3 and TRBJ2-7; D is possibly TRBD2 (7 bases). Trimming took 4 bases from V and 7 from J, leaving 14 bases between them. Germline assignment: CDR1 LGHNA and CDR2 YSLEER. This CDR3 is 13 amino acids long. CDR3 DNA sequence: TGCGCCAGCAGCCCCGAGGGGAGGGGGGAGCAGTACTTC. Residues: CASSPEGRGEQYF.

This clone was seen a few times. V and J are TRBV27 and TRBJ2-1; 8 bases align to TRBD2. Trimming removed 2 bases from V and 5 bases from J; junction bases left unmatched: 11. CDR3 length: 17 residues. Looked up from germline, CDR1 is MNHEY and CDR2 is SMNVEV (reference sequence). CDR3 protein: CASSLAGGAFLNNEQFF. The CDR3 bases are TGTGCCAGCAGTTTAGCGGGGGGAGCCTTCCTGAACAATGAGCAGTTCTTC.

The sample holds a few counts of this clone. The chain couples TRBV11-3 to TRBJ2-7; tentatively, D is TRBD2 (5 bases). CDR1 and CDR2 (germline): SGHNT, YENEEA. Trimming pared 5 bases from V and 4 bases from J, leaving 12 bases between. This CDR3 has 13 residues. The CDR3 loop is CASSLGRTYEQYF. The CDR3 coding sequence is TGTGCCAGCAGCCTCGGACGGACTTACGAGCAGTACTTC.

The chain is built from TRBV4-2 and TRBJ2-7; TRBD2 agrees at 7 bases. After removal of 0 bases from V and 0 bases from J, the junction contained 2 bases not matched to a gene. This CDR3 contains 15 residues. Germline assignment: CDR1 LGHNA and CDR2 YNFKEQ. In nucleotides, the CDR3 is TGTGCCAGCAGCCAAGAAGCGGGATACTCCTACGAGCAGTACTTC. It translates to CASSQEAGYSYEQYF.

The V and J genes are TRBV10-3 and TRBJ2-7, with 10 bases identical to TRBD2. The CDR3 sequence is 14 residues long. The J segment lost 9 bases and the V segment lost 4 bases, leaving 9 bases of the junction unmatched. Germline values: CDR1 ENHRY, CDR2 SYGVKD. In DNA, the CDR3 is TGTGCCATCAGTGTTGAGCGGGAGGGAGGCGGGCAGTACTTC. Translating gives CAISVEREGGGQYF.

The CDR3, as DNA: TGTGCCAGCCGGAGGGACAGGAACTCGGGCGAGCAGTACTTC. The encoded protein is CASRRDRNSGEQYF. V and J are TRBV2 and TRBJ2-7; 8 positions agree with TRBD1. CDR1 and CDR2 (germline): SNHLY, FYNNEI. The CDR3 length is 14 residues. The junction had 12 bases not matched to a gene; V was cut back by 8 bases and J by 6 bases.